This passage covers 22 T cell receptor beta chains from one sample sequenced in a study of cytomegalovirus exposure and HLA in healthy donors. The data were produced by immunoSEQ multiplex PCR, yet TCRdb's version contains in-frame clones alone and is incomplete. The profile shows about 200,000 clones, 65% to 90% of them singletons. Sequenced sample: PBMCs. The receptors derive from a woman in her twenties or thirties in good health and CMV-seropositive.

V gene TRBV28 combines with J gene TRBJ2-7; D might be TRBD2 (6 bases). The germline V gene encodes CDR1 MDHEN and CDR2 SYDVKM. The CDR3 sequence is 14 residues long. Between the trimmed V and J ends, which lost 3 bases and 4 bases, there was a span of 13 bases. As DNA, the CDR3 is TGTGCCAGCAGTTTCCCGGGAGTGTCTTACGAGCAGTACTTC. Encoded protein: CASSFPGVSYEQYF.

The V and J genes are TRBV5-1 and TRBJ2-5; D unresolved. V lost 0 bases and J 5 bases, leaving 5 bases between the germline ends. There are 12 residues in the CDR3. CDR1 is SGHRS and CDR2 is YFSETQ in the germline V gene. This CDR3 is CASSLDMETQYF. The CDR3 coding sequence is TGCGCCAGCAGCTTGGACATGGAGACCCAGTACTTC.

J is TRBJ2-1 and V is TRBV27, with 7 bases matching TRBD1. V gave up 6 bases and J gave up 8 bases; unmatched junction bases: 4. The CDR3 covers 12 residues. Germline-derived CDR1 and CDR2 are MNHEY and SMNVEV (reference sequence). CDR3 region: CASSYDRDEQFF. CDR3 in DNA: TGTGCCAGCAGCTACGACAGGGATGAGCAGTTCTTC.

The V and J genes are TRBV28 and TRBJ1-5; 7 bases are shared with TRBD1. Trimming took 5 bases from V and 4 from J; bases not matched to a gene: 14. CDR1 MDHEN and CDR2 SYDVKM come from the germline V gene. CDR3 length: 17 amino acids. In DNA form, the CDR3 reads TGTGCCAGCAGTGATTTCTCCGGGACAGCCTTTAATCAGCCCCAGCATTTT. Its translation is CASSDFSGTAFNQPQHF.

This chain joins TRBV11-3 and TRBJ2-3; 7 bases map to TRBD1. The junction had 7 bases not matched to a gene; V was cut back by 5 bases and J by 2 bases. Germline V CDR1 and CDR2: SGHNT, YENEEA. The CDR3 runs 15 residues. CDR3 region: CASSPRTGHTDTQYF. DNA for the CDR3: TGTGCCAGCAGCCCCCGGACAGGACACACAGATACGCAGTATTTT.

The chain combines TRBV27 with TRBJ2-1; D is uncertain. Trimming took off 3 bases at V and 4 bases at J, with 13 bases between the two ends. This CDR3 is 15 amino acids long. CDR1 MNHEY and CDR2 SMNVEV come from the germline V gene (reference sequence). The CDR3 nucleotides read TGTGCCAGCAGTTTTTACGGAGACCCTTACAATGAGCAGTTCTTC. This gives the protein CASSFYGDPYNEQFF.

The V and J genes are TRBV2 and TRBJ1-2; D perhaps matches TRBD1 (6 bases). The CDR3 consists of 15 residues. Trimming removed 7 bases at V and 6 bases at J, with 21 bases between. The germline V gene encodes CDR1 SNHLY and CDR2 FYNNEI. In DNA form, the CDR3 reads TGTGCCAGCATTATACACAGGGACCTTCGCGATGGCTACACCTTC. Translated: CASIIHRDLRDGYTF.

In its sample, this clone was seen once. For the CDR3, the DNA is TGTGCCAGCAGGGGGGACAGCCGACCTAATGAAAAACTGTTTTTT. Its protein product is CASRGDSRPNEKLFF. The chain combines TRBV2 with TRBJ1-4, with TRBD1 matching 7 bases. The germline CDR1 and CDR2 sequences are SNHLY and FYNNEI. CDR3 length: 15 residues. The V segment lost 6 bases and the J segment 3 bases; nucleotides outside the gene matches: 7. The full variable domain, in which reference TRBV2 and TRBJ1-4 provide the parts outside the CDR3, is EPEVTQTPSHQVTQMGQEVILRCVPISNHLYFYWYRQILGQKVEFLVSFYNNEISEKSEIFDDQFSVERPDGSNFTLKIRSTKLEDSAMYFCASRGDSRPNEKLFFGSGTQLSVL.

This clone has more than one count but fewer than ten. The genes are TRBV18 and TRBJ1-2, with D perhaps matching TRBD1 (6 bases). Trimming took 0 bases from V and 4 from J, leaving 9 bases between them. This CDR3 region has 14 residues. Germline V gives CDR1 KGHSH, CDR2 LQKENI. CDR3 DNA sequence: TGTGCCAGCTCACCACCTGAACAGGGCTATGGCTACACCTTC. Residues: CASSPPEQGYGYTF.

The J gene is TRBJ2-1, the V gene TRBV6-4, with D possibly matching TRBD2 (5 bases). V was pared by 0 bases and J by 7 bases, with 13 bases between. The CDR3 totals 15 residues. The germline V gene has CDR1 MRHNA and CDR2 SNTAGT. CDR3: CASSDSFRGWNEQFF. DNA for the CDR3: TGTGCCAGCAGTGACTCGTTCCGGGGTTGGAATGAGCAGTTCTTC.

The chain couples TRBV18 to TRBJ2-7; 7 nucleotides agree with TRBD1. Germline V gives CDR1 KGHSH, CDR2 LQKENI. The CDR3 has 15 amino acids. V lost 2 bases, J lost 0 bases, and 4 bases stayed unmatched. CDR3 sequence (DNA): TGTGCCAGCTCACCAGAGACAGGGAACTCCTACGAGCAGTACTTC. The encoded protein is CASSPETGNSYEQYF.

This clone was seen more than once but under ten times. J is TRBJ1-4 and V is TRBV2; 8 positions match TRBD1. Trimming took 5 bases from V and 7 from J; bases not matched to a gene: 9. The CDR3 consists of 15 residues. Germline V lookup: CDR1 SNHLY, CDR2 FYNNEI. In nucleotides, the CDR3 is TGTGCCAGCAGTCTCTTCGGACAGGGAAGTGAAAAACTGTTTTTT. Translating gives CASSLFGQGSEKLFF.

The chain links TRBV5-1 to TRBJ1-4; D ambiguous. With 3 bases removed from V and 5 bases from J, the gap between germline ends came to 14 bases. Germline V gene sequence: CDR1 SGHRS, CDR2 YFSETQ. This CDR3 comprises 15 residues. CDR3 sequence reads: CASSSPGLMNEKLFF. DNA of the CDR3: TGCGCCAGCAGCTCCCCGGGGTTAATGAATGAAAAACTGTTTTTT.

This chain joins TRBV14 and TRBJ1-2; 10 bases agree with TRBD1. CDR3 length: 15 amino acids. The trim removed 4 bases at V and 4 bases at J, leaving 6 bases unmatched. Germline-derived CDR1 and CDR2 are SGHDN and FVKESK. Written as DNA, the CDR3 is TGTGCCAGCAGCCCTAGACAGGGGGCTGGCTATGGCTACACCTTC. It is translated as CASSPRQGAGYGYTF.

The rearrangement links TRBV14 to TRBJ2-4, with 8 nucleotides matching TRBD2. Germline V gives CDR1 SGHDN, CDR2 FVKESK. The V segment lost 1 base and the J segment 3 bases; nucleotides outside the gene matches: 11. This CDR3 comprises 18 residues. The CDR3 is CASSQGEAGDLGKNIQYF. CDR3 bases: TGTGCCAGCAGCCAAGGAGAAGCGGGGGATTTAGGCAAAAACATTCAGTACTTC.

The V and J genes are TRBV6-5 and TRBJ2-3, with a tentative D call TRBD2 (5 bases). The CDR3 is 14 amino acids. Trimming stripped 6 bases from V and 2 bases from J, with 12 bases between. CDR1 and CDR2 (germline): MNHEY, SVGAGI. The CDR3 nucleotides are TGTGCCAGCAGAGCGGCACAGATCACAGATACGCAGTATTTT. Encoded protein: CASRAAQITDTQYF.

The rearrangement uses TRBV5-6 and TRBJ2-1; 8 bases map to TRBD2. The CDR3 sequence is 14 residues long. Germline values: CDR1 SGHDT, CDR2 YYEEEE. With 3 bases clipped from V and 7 bases from J, the junction kept 6 bases outside the gene matches. CDR3 in amino acids: CASSSSGRANEQFF. In DNA form, the CDR3 reads TGTGCCAGCAGCTCCTCCGGGAGGGCTAATGAGCAGTTCTTC.

Regarding this clone: One end of the junction is discordant with germline, which a read error may explain. The chain joins TRBV7-7 to TRBJ2-5, with D tentatively TRBD1 (6 bases). CDR3 length equals 13 residues. The germline gives CDR1 SSHAT, CDR2 FNYEAQ (reference sequence). This chain's CDR3 is CASSLDRQETQYF. DNA for the CDR3: TGTGCTAGCAGTCTCGACAGGCAAGAGACCCAGTACTTC.

The V gene is TRBV7-9, the J gene TRBJ2-1; D possibly corresponds to TRBD2 (5 bases). CDR3 length: 15 residues. The ends were cut back, 0 bases at V and 9 bases at J, with 15 bases in the middle. Germline values: CDR1 SEHNR, CDR2 FQNEAQ (reference sequence). Here the CDR3 reads CASSLAGAVMSEQFF. The CDR3, as DNA: TGTGCCAGCAGCTTAGCGGGAGCGGTTATGAGTGAGCAGTTCTTC.

This sequence joins TRBV7-8 and TRBJ2-7; TRBD1 aligns across 8 bases. After removal of 4 bases from V and 7 bases from J, the junction contained 6 bases not matched to a gene. The CDR3 runs 13 residues. Germline CDR1 reads SGHVS; CDR2 reads FQNEAQ. In DNA, the CDR3 is TGTGCCAGCAGCTCCGGACAGGGTGGGGAGCAGTACTTC. This gives the protein CASSSGQGGEQYF.

The chain has TRBV19 and TRBJ2-1, with 11 nucleotides matching TRBD2. J was trimmed by 5 bases and V by 8 bases; bases with no gene match: 5. Germline values: CDR1 LNHDA, CDR2 SQIVND (reference sequence). The CDR3 is made up of 14 amino acids. As DNA, the CDR3 is TGTGCCAGTGCGACTAGCGGGATCCACAATGAGCAGTTCTTC. Its protein is CASATSGIHNEQFF.

A single count supports this clone. This rearrangement joins TRBV7-2 to TRBJ1-5; TRBD1 matches 9 bases. V lost 5 bases to trimming and J lost 4 bases; unmatched junction nucleotides: 3. The CDR3 extends over 14 amino acids. Germline V gene data show CDR1 as SGHTA and CDR2 as FQGNSA. The CDR3: CASSQQGANQPQHF. The CDR3 DNA reads TGTGCCAGCAGCCAACAGGGGGCGAATCAGCCCCAGCATTTT.